This T cell receptor (beta chain) stems from a study of vaccination and CD4 T cells after COVID-19. Overall study: Six males and four females constituted the convalescent cohort, two of whom were Hispanic. The stimulus for the cells was overlapping spike peptides derived from SARS-CoV-2, HCoV-NL63, HCoV-OC43 and HCoV-229E.

The sample's time point: late sampling 161 to 241 days after vaccination in a few convalescent patients. Sample treatment: roughly 11-day PBMC culture with coronavirus spike peptide pools or control peptides (ViraFEST assay). Whole-study findings and limits: Convalescent patients gained a median about 90% of their reactive clones only post-vaccination. Looking at convalescent patients, 304 of their 307 vaccine-specific clones were spike mono-reactive.

An Oncomine TCR Beta short-read assay was used to sequence the DNA from cultured CD4+ T cells. One entry per CDR3 protein, called by TCRdb with MiXCR from the PCR reads. The sample includes roughly 15,000 distinct CDR3 sequences, 40% to 65% of them seen just once. Trimming stripped 4 bases from V and 4 bases from J, with 7 bases between. This CDR3 region has 12 residues. CDR1 and CDR2 (germline): ENHRY, SYGVKD. About this clonotype itself: What it recognizes is unknown.

The sequence was collected from a human donor who had recovered from COVID-19. Sample: CD4+ T cells from blood, cultured in vitro, taken about 7 months after SARS-CoV-2 vaccination. This chain joins TRBV10-3 and TRBJ1-1; D is ambiguous. CDR3 DNA sequence: TGTGCCATCAGTGTAGGTGGCACTGAAGCTTTCTTT. Encoded protein: CAISVGGTEAFF.